The clone carrying this T cell receptor beta chain occurred a few times. Its specificity is not known. Since all of the isolated RNA was reverse transcribed, expressed TCRB transcripts were what got sequenced. There were about 3.6 million reads on average in the naive, central memory and regulatory T cell samples. TCRdb's table, derived via immunoSEQ multiplex PCR, lists solely in-frame clones and lacks some. The sample has about 660,000 clones; about 14% are singletons. The sample comes from a study of beta chain features in type 1 diabetes. About the study: Sorted cells from all samples, numbering some 99,000,000, were examined.

Overall study findings and caveats: TCRB repertoires of naive, central memory and Treg cells appeared more similar among patients than among healthy donors. Among type 1 diabetes patients, VDJ junctions had fewer insertions and more deletions. Significant though moderate, a shortening of TCRB CDR3s appeared in all four CD4+ subsets of Type 1 diabetes patients.

The CDR3 contains 15 residues. Germline V gene data show CDR1 as SGHRS and CDR2 as YFSETQ. With 0 bases removed from V and 1 base from J, the gap between germline ends came to 10 bases. This TCR was recovered from a man aged 18 to 35 with type 1 diabetes. The chain employs TRBV5-1 and TRBJ1-1; perhaps TRBD1 as D (5 bases). The material sequenced was naive CD4+ T cells from blood. The CDR3 region has the DNA TGCGCCAGCAGCTTGGCAGGGTCCAAGAACACTGAAGCTTTCTTT. It encodes CASSLAGSKNTEAFF.